The 19 T cell receptor beta chains below all came from one sample that was sequenced in a study of T cell changes during pregnancy in multiple sclerosis. Profiled with immunoSEQ multiplex PCR; TCRdb holds only in-frame clones, not every one. In the table there are about 48,000 clones, about 94% of which are singletons. The source was CD4+ T cells from peripheral blood mononuclear cells, collected in the first trimester of pregnancy. These TCRs come from a female donor with multiple sclerosis, enrolled in a pregnancy study.

The chain carries TRBV25-1 and TRBJ1-2; the D is unclear. CDR1 is MGHDK, CDR2 SYGVNS, per germline. This CDR3 is 14 amino acids long. With 1 base removed from V and 7 bases from J, the gap between germline ends came to 13 bases. The CDR3 protein is CASSELPGTRGYTF. In DNA form, the CDR3 reads TGTGCCAGCAGTGAATTACCAGGCACGCGTGGCTACACCTTC.

V is TRBV5-4 and J is TRBJ2-7; D uncertain. CDR3 size: 14 residues. From germline, CDR1 is SGHNT and CDR2 YYREEE (reference sequence). Trimming left V 4 bases short and J 5 bases short, with 16 bases between. The CDR3 protein is CASSPEAYEDEQYF. The CDR3 DNA sequence: TGTGCCAGCAGCCCCGAGGCCTACGAGGACGAGCAGTACTTC.

The chain's CDR3 is CATSRGTRTGRYEQYF. In nucleotides, the CDR3 is TGTGCCACCAGCAGAGGAACCCGGACAGGGCGCTACGAGCAGTACTTC. This chain connects TRBV15 to TRBJ2-7; 8 nucleotides match TRBD1. The V segment lost 1 base and the J segment 3 bases; nucleotides outside the gene matches: 8. Germline CDR1 LNHNV, CDR2 YYDKDF (reference sequence). The CDR3 contains 16 residues.

The chain is built from TRBV7-2 and TRBJ2-3; D possibly corresponds to TRBD2 (6 bases). The V and J ends lost 1 base and 2 bases respectively, with 13 bases between them. The CDR3 extends over 16 amino acids. Germline loops: CDR1 SGHTA, CDR2 FQGNSA. For the CDR3, the DNA is TGTGCCAGCAGCTTAGGGGCGGGACGCCCCACAGATACGCAGTATTTT. Translation: CASSLGAGRPTDTQYF.

V is TRBV5-4 and J is TRBJ1-1, with 7 bases lining up with TRBD1. CDR1 and CDR2 (germline): SGHNT, YYREEE (reference sequence). J gave up 0 bases and V 4 bases, and 6 bases lay outside the gene matches. This CDR3 region has 15 residues. CDR3: CASSEGGQLNTEAFF. As DNA, the CDR3 is TGTGCCAGCAGCGAAGGGGGACAGTTGAACACTGAAGCTTTCTTT.

This clone came up a few times. The J gene is TRBJ2-2, the V gene TRBV7-2, with D possibly TRBD2 on 6 matching bases. Per the germline V gene, CDR1 is SGHTA and CDR2 is FQGNSA. The CDR3 runs 15 residues. Deletions cut 5 bases from V and 0 bases from J, with 10 bases between. In DNA, the CDR3 is TGTGCCAGCAGCGTGGGAGGTGCGAACACCGGGGAGCTGTTTTTT. Translation: CASSVGGANTGELFF.

V and J are TRBV6-5 and TRBJ2-1, with TRBD1 matching 10 bases. In germline, CDR1 is MNHEY, CDR2 SVGAGI. CDR3 size: 16 residues. Trimming removed 4 bases from V and 4 bases from J; junction bases left unmatched: 7. The CDR3 is CASSWEGTGDYNEQFF. In DNA form, the CDR3 reads TGTGCCAGCAGTTGGGAAGGGACAGGGGATTACAATGAGCAGTTCTTC.

The V and J genes are TRBV5-1 and TRBJ1-2; the D gene is possibly TRBD1 (6 bases). V lost 2 bases to trimming and J lost 6 bases, with 14 bases between them. The CDR3 runs 14 residues. The germline V gene encodes CDR1 SGHRS and CDR2 YFSETQ. CDR3: CASSLLGQGHGYTF. The CDR3 DNA follows: TGCGCCAGCAGCTTATTAGGGCAGGGGCATGGCTACACCTTC. The complete variable domain, with remaining parts taken from reference TRBV5-1 and TRBJ1-2, reads KAGVTQTPRYLIKTRGQQVTLSCSPISGHRSVSWYQQTPGQGLQFLFEYFSETQRNKGNFPGRFSGRQFSNSRSEMNVSTLELGDSALYLCASSLLGQGHGYTFGSGTRLTVV.

The rearrangement uses TRBV19 and TRBJ1-5, with D hard to call. The V end was cut by 2 bases, the J end by 3 bases, with 14 bases between. The CDR3 extends over 16 amino acids. The germline V gene encodes CDR1 LNHDA and CDR2 SQIVND (reference sequence). The CDR3 DNA follows: TGTGCCAGTAGTATATTCGTCGCGGATCCCAATCAGCCCCAGCATTTT. Translating it yields CASSIFVADPNQPQHF.

This chain uses TRBV11-2 with TRBJ1-2; D unresolved. This CDR3 is built from 17 residues. V lost 8 bases and J 1 base, leaving 23 bases between the germline ends. Germline V gene lookup returns CDR1 SGHAT and CDR2 FQNNGV. CDR3 nucleotide sequence: TGTGCCAGCCGGGGATTGGGCGGGAATTGGGGTAACTATGGCTACACCTTC. Translating gives CASRGLGGNWGNYGYTF.

The CDR3 DNA reads TGTGCCAGCAGTCGCGGGGGACTAGGAACAGATACGCAGTATTTT. Residues: CASSRGGLGTDTQYF. This rearrangement joins TRBV7-2 to TRBJ2-3; the match to TRBD2 covers 8 bases. V lost 6 bases and J lost 3; bases outside the gene matches: 8. The CDR3 consists of 15 residues. Germline CDR1 is SGHTA and CDR2 is FQGNSA.

This clone appeared a single time. This chain uses TRBV6-1 with TRBJ2-3; TRBD2 might be the D (6 bases). Between the trimmed V and J ends, which lost 7 bases and 6 bases, there was a span of 14 bases. This CDR3 contains 13 residues. From germline, CDR1 is MNHNS and CDR2 SASEGT. The CDR3 is CASIMRGWDTQYF. CDR3 nucleotides: TGTGCCAGCATAATGCGGGGCTGGGATACGCAGTATTTT.

This clone occurred once. V and J are TRBV2 and TRBJ1-5; 11 nucleotides line up with TRBD1. CDR3 length: 15 residues. J was trimmed by 4 bases and V by 7 bases; bases with no gene match: 6. Germline V gives CDR1 SNHLY, CDR2 FYNNEI. The CDR3 DNA reads TGTGCCAGCAACGCCGGGACAGGGGGGAATCAGCCCCAGCATTTT. It is translated as CASNAGTGGNQPQHF.

The rearrangement uses TRBV2 and TRBJ2-1; D might be TRBD2 (7 bases). The V end was cut by 3 bases, the J end by 4 bases, with 19 bases between. CDR3 length equals 17 residues. Germline V gene sequence: CDR1 SNHLY, CDR2 FYNNEI. The CDR3 protein is CASSDLSRGGSYNEQFF. The CDR3, as DNA: TGTGCCAGCAGTGATTTAAGTCGCGGGGGCTCATACAATGAGCAGTTCTTC.

This chain joins TRBV2 and TRBJ2-2; 8 bases are shared with TRBD1. With V trimmed by 9 bases and J by 0 bases, 3 bases remained unmatched. The germline CDR1 and CDR2 sequences are SNHLY and FYNNEI. CDR3 length: 14 residues. The CDR3 DNA reads as TGTGCCAGACGACAGGGGACGAACACCGGGGAGCTGTTTTTT. It specifies CARRQGTNTGELFF.

The chain recombines TRBV15 with TRBJ1-1, with a weak D call TRBD1 (5 bases). Germline V gives CDR1 LNHNV, CDR2 YYDKDF (reference sequence). The V gene lost 0 bases and the J gene lost 0 bases, with 14 bases spanning the gap. The CDR3 covers 17 residues. The CDR3, as DNA: TGTGCCACCAGCAGAGATCTATCGGCAGGGATGAACACTGAAGCTTTCTTT. This translates into CATSRDLSAGMNTEAFF.

V is TRBV7-8 and J is TRBJ2-2; 8 bases map to TRBD1. J lost 5 bases, V lost 5 bases, and 10 bases had no gene match. Germline V CDR1 and CDR2: SGHVS, FQNEAQ. CDR3 length: 16 amino acids. Here the CDR3 reads CASSIYRDRRTGELFF. CDR3 DNA sequence: TGTGCCAGCAGCATATACCGGGACAGGAGAACCGGGGAGCTGTTTTTT.

A single count supports this clone. The chain couples TRBV2 to TRBJ2-2, with 7 nucleotides matching TRBD1. CDR1 SNHLY and CDR2 FYNNEI come from the germline V gene. V gave up 7 bases and J gave up 0 bases; unmatched junction bases: 5. The CDR3 sequence is 15 residues long. The CDR3 reads CASIRQGANTGELFF. The CDR3 DNA sequence: TGTGCCAGCATCAGACAGGGCGCGAACACCGGGGAGCTGTTTTTT.

This CDR3 reads CASSAGTGRDNEQFF. The CDR3 nucleotides are TGTGCCAGCAGTGCTGGGACAGGGAGGGACAATGAGCAGTTCTTC. V gene TRBV2 combines with J gene TRBJ2-1; the match to TRBD1 covers 9 bases. Trimming took 4 bases from V and 5 from J; bases not matched to a gene: 6. Germline CDR1 and CDR2: SNHLY and FYNNEI. The CDR3 runs to 15 residues. Using reference TRBV2 and TRBJ2-1 for the parts outside the CDR3, the full variable domain is EPEVTQTPSHQVTQMGQEVILRCVPISNHLYFYWYRQILGQKVEFLVSFYNNEISEKSEIFDDQFSVERPDGSNFTLKIRSTKLEDSAMYFCASSAGTGRDNEQFFGPGTRLTVL.